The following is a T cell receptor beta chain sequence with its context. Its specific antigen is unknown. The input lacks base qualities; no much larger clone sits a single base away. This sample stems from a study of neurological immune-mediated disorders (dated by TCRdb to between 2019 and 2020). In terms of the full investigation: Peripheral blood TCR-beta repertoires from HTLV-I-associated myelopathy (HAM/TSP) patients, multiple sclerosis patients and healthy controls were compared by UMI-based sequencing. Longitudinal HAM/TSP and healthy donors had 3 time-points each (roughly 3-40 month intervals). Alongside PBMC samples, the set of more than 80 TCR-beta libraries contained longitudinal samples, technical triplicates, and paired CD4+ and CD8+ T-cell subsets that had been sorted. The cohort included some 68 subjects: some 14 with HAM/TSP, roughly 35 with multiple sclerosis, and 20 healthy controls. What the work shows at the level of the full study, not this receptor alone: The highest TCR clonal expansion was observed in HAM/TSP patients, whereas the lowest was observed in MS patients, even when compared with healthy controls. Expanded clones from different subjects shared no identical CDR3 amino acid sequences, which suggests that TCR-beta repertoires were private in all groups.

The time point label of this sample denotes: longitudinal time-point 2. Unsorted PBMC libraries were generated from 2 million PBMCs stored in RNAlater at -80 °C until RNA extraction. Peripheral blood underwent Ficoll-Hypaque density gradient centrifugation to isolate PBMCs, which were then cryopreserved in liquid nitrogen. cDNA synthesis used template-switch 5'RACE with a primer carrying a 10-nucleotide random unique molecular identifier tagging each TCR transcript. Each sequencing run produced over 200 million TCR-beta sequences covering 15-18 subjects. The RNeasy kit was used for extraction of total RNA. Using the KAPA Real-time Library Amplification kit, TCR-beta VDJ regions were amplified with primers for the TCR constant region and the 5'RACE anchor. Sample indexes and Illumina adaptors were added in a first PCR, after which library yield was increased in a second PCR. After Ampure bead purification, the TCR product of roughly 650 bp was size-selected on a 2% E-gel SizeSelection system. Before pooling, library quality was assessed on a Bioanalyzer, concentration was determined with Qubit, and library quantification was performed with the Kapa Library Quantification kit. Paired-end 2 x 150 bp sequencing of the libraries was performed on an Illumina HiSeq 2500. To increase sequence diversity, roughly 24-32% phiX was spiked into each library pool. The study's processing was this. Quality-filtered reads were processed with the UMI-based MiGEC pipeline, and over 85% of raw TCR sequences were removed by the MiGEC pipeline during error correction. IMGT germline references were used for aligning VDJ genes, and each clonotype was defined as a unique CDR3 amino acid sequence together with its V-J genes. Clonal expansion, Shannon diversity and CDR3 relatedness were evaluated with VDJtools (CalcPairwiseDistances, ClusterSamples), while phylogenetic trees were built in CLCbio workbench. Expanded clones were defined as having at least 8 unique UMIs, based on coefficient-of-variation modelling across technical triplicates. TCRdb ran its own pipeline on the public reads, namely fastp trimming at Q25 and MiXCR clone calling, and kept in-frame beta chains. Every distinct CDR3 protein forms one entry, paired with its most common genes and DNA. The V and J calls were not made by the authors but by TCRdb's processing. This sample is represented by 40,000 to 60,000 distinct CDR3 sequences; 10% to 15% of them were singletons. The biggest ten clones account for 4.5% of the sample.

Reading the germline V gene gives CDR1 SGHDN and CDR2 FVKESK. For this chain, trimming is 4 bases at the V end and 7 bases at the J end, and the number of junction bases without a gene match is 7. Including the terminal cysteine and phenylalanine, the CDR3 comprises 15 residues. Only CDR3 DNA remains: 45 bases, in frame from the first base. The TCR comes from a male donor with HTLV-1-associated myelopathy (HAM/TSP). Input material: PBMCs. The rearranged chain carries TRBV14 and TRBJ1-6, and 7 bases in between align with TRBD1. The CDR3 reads CASSLWDRENSPLHF. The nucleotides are TGTGCCAGCAGCCTCTGGGACAGAGAAAATTCACCCCTCCACTTT.